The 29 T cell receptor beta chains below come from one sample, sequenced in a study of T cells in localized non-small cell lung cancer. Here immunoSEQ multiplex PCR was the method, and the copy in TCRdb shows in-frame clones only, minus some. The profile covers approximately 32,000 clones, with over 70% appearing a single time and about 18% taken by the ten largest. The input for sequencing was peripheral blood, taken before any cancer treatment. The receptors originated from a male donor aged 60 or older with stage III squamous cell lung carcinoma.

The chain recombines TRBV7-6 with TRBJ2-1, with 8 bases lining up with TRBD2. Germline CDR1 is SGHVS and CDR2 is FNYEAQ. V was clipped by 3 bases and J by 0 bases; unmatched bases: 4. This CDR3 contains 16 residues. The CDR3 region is CASSFSSGSSYNEQFF. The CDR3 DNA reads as TGTGCCAGCAGCTTTTCAAGCGGGAGCTCCTACAATGAGCAGTTCTTC.

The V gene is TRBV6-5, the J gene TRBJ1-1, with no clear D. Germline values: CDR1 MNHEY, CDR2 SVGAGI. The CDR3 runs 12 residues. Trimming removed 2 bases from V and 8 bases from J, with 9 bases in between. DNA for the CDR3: TGTGCCAGCAGTTACCGCGGAGTGGAAGCTTTCTTT. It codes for CASSYRGVEAFF.

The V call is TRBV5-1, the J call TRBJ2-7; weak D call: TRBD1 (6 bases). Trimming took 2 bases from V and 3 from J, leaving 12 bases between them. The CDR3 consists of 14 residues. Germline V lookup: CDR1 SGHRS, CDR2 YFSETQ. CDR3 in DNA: TGCGCCAGCAGCTTACAGGGAAAAGGCTACGAGCAGTACTTC. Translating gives CASSLQGKGYEQYF.

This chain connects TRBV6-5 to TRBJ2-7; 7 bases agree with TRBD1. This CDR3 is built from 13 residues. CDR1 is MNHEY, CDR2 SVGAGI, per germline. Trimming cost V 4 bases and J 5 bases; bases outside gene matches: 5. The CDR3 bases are TGTGCCAGCAGTTTAAACAGGGGCCACGAGCAGTACTTC. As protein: CASSLNRGHEQYF.

This CDR3 reads CASSSGRVGTDTQYF. CDR3 nucleotide sequence: TGTGCCAGTTCCAGCGGGAGAGTGGGCACAGATACGCAGTATTTT. The V gene is TRBV5-4, the J gene TRBJ2-3; 8 nucleotides agree with TRBD2. Germline trimming cut 8 bases from V and 1 base from J; bases unmatched to any gene: 9. The length of the CDR3 is 15 residues. In germline, CDR1 is SGHNT, CDR2 YYREEE (reference sequence).

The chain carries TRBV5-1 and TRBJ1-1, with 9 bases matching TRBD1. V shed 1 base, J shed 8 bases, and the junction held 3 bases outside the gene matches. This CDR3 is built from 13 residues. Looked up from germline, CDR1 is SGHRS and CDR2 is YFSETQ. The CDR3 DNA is TGCGCCAGCAGCTTGACAGGGGGCGCCGAAGCTTTCTTT. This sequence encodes CASSLTGGAEAFF.

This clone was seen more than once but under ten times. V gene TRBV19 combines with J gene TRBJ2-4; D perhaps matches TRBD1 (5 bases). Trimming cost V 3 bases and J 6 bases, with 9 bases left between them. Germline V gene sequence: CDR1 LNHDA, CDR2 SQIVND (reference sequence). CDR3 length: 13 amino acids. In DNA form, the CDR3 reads TGTGCCAGTAGTATGGTGCAGGGAAACATTCAGTACTTC. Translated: CASSMVQGNIQYF.

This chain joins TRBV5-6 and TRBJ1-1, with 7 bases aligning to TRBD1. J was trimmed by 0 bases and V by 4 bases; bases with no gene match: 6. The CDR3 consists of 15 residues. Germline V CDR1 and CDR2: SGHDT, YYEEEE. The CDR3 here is CASSHRQGMNTEAFF. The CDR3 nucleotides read TGTGCCAGCAGCCACAGACAGGGAATGAACACTGAAGCTTTCTTT.

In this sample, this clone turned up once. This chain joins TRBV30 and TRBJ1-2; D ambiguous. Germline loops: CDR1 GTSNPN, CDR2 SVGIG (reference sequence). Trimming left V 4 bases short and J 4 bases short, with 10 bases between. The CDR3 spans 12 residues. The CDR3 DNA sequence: TGTGCCTGGACAATACGGGCCTATGGCTACACCTTC. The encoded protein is CAWTIRAYGYTF.

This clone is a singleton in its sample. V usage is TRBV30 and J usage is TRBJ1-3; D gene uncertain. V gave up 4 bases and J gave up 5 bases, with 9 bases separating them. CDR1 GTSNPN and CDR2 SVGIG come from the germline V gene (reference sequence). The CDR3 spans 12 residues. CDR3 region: CAWTGKRNTIYF. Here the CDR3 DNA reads TGTGCCTGGACGGGAAAACGAAACACCATATATTTT.

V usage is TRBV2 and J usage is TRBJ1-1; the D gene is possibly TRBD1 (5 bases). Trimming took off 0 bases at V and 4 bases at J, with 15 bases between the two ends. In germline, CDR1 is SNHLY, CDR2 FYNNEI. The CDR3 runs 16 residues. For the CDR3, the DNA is TGTGCCAGCAGTGAAGCGCGGGGCAGGCGGCGCACTGAAGCTTTCTTT. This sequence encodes CASSEARGRRRTEAFF.

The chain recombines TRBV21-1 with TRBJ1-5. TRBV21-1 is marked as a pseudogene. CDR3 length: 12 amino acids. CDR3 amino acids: CASSKAGQPQHF. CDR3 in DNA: TGTGCCAGCAGCAAAGCTGGGCAGCCCCAGCATTTT.

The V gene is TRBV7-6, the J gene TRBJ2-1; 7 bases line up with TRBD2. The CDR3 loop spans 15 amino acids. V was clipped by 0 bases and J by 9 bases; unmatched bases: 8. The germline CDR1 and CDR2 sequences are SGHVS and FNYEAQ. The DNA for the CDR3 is TGTGCCAGCAGCTTAGCGCTGGCGGGGGTTGGTGAGCAGTTCTTC. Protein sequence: CASSLALAGVGEQFF.

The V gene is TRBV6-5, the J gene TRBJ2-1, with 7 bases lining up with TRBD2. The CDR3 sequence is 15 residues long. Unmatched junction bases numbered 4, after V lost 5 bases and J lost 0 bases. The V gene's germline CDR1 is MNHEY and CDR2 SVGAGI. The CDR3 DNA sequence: TGTGCCAGCAGTCGTAAGCGGGACTCCTACAATGAGCAGTTCTTC. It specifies CASSRKRDSYNEQFF.

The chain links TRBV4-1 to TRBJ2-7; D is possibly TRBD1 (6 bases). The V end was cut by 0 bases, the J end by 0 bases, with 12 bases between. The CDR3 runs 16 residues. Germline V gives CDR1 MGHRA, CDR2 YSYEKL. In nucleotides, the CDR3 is TGCGCCAGCAGCCAAGAATTTGGACAGAGCTCCTACGAGCAGTACTTC. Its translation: CASSQEFGQSSYEQYF.

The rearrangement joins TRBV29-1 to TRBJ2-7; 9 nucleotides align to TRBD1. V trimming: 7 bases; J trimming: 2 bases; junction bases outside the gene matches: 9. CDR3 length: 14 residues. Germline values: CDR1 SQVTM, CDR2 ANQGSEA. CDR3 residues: CSATTGGAAYEQYF. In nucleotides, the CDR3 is TGCAGCGCTACCACAGGGGGCGCTGCCTACGAGCAGTACTTC.

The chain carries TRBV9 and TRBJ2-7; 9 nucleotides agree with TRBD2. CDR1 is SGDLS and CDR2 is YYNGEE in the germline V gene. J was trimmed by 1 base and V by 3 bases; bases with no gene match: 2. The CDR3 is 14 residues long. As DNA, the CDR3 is TGTGCCAGCAGCGCGGGACTAGCATCCTACGAGCAGTACTTC. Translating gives CASSAGLASYEQYF.

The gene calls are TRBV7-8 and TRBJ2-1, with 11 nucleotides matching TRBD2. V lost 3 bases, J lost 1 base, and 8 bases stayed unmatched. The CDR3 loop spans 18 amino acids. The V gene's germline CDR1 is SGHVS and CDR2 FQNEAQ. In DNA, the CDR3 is TGTGCCAGCAGCTTGGTACTAGCGGGGGCCCTATCCTACAATGAGCAGTTCTTC. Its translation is CASSLVLAGALSYNEQFF.

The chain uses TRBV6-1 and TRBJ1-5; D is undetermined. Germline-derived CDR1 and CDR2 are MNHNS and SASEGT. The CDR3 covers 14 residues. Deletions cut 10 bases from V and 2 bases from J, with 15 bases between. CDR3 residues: CATGPGNGNQPQHF. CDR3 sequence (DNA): TGTGCCACCGGACCTGGGAATGGCAATCAGCCCCAGCATTTT.

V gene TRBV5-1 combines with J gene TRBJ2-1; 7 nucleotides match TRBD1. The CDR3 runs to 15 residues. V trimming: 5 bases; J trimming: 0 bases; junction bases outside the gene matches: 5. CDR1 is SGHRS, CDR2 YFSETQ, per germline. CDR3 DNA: TGCGCCAGCAGGTTTACAGGGGCCTCCTACAATGAGCAGTTCTTC. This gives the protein CASRFTGASYNEQFF. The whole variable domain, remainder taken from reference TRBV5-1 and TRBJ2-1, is KAGVTQTPRYLIKTRGQQVTLSCSPISGHRSVSWYQQTPGQGLQFLFEYFSETQRNKGNFPGRFSGRQFSNSRSEMNVSTLELGDSALYLCASRFTGASYNEQFFGPGTRLTVL.

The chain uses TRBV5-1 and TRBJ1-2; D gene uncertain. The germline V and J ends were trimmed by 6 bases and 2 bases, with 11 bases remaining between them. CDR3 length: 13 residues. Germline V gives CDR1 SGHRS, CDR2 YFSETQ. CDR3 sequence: CASTPGGNYGYTF. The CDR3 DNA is TGCGCCAGCACACCAGGAGGAAACTATGGCTACACCTTC. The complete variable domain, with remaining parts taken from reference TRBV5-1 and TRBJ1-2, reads KAGVTQTPRYLIKTRGQQVTLSCSPISGHRSVSWYQQTPGQGLQFLFEYFSETQRNKGNFPGRFSGRQFSNSRSEMNVSTLELGDSALYLCASTPGGNYGYTFGSGTRLTVV.

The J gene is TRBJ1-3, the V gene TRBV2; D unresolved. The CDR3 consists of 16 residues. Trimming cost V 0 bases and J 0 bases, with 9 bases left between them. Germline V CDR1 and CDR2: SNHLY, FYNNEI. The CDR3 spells CASSEAEASSGNTIYF. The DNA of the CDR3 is TGTGCCAGCAGTGAAGCGGAAGCCAGCTCTGGAAACACCATATATTTT.

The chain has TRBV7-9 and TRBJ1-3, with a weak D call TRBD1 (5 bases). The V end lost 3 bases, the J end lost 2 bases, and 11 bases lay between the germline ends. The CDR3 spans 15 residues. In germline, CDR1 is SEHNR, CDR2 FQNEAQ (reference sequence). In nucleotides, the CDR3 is TGTGCCAGCAGCTTTGCCGGGGGGGCTGGAAACACCATATATTTT. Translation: CASSFAGGAGNTIYF.

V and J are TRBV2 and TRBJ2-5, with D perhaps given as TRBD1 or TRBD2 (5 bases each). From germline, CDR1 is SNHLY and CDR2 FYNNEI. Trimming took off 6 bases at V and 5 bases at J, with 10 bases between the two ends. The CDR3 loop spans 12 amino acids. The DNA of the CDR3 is TGTGCCAGCAGCCGGGACGGGGAGACCCAGTACTTC. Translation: CASSRDGETQYF.

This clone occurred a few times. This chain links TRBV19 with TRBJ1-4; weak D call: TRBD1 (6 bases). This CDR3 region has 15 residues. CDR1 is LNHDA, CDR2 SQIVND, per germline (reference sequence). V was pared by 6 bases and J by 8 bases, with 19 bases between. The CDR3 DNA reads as TGTGCCAGTAGAGATCCCGGGCAGGGGAGAGAAAAACTGTTTTTT. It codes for CASRDPGQGREKLFF. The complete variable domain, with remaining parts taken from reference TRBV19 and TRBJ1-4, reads DGGITQSPKYLFRKEGQNVTLSCEQNLNHDAMYWYRQDPGQGLRLIYYSQIVNDFQKGDIAEGYSVSREKKESFPLTVTSAQKNPTAFYLCASRDPGQGREKLFFGSGTQLSVL.

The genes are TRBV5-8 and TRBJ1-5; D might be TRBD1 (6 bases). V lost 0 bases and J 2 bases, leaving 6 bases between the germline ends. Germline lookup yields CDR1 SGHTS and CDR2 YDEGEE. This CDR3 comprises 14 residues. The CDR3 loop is CASSLDRGNQPQHF. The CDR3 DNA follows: TGTGCCAGCAGCTTGGACAGGGGCAATCAGCCCCAGCATTTT.

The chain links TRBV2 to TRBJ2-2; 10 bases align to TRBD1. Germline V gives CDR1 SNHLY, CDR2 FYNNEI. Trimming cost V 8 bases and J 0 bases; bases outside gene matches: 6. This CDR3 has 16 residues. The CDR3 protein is CASGDRGVANTGELFF. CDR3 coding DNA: TGTGCCAGCGGGGACAGGGGAGTCGCGAACACCGGGGAGCTGTTTTTT.

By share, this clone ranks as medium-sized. The CDR3 loop reads CASSRDRAYEQYF. For the CDR3, the DNA is TGTGCCAGCAGTAGGGACAGAGCCTACGAGCAGTACTTC. J is TRBJ2-7 and V is TRBV6-1; 7 bases are shared with TRBD1. The CDR3 length is 13 residues. Germline-derived CDR1 and CDR2 are MNHNS and SASEGT. The junction had 3 bases not matched to a gene; V was cut back by 5 bases and J by 2 bases.

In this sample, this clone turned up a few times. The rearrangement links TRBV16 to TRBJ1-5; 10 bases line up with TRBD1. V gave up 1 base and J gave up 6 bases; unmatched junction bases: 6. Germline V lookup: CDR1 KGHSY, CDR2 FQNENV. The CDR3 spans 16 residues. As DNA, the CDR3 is TGTGCCAGCAGCCAATTTTCGGGACAGGGGCTTCAGCCCCAGCATTTT. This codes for CASSQFSGQGLQPQHF.